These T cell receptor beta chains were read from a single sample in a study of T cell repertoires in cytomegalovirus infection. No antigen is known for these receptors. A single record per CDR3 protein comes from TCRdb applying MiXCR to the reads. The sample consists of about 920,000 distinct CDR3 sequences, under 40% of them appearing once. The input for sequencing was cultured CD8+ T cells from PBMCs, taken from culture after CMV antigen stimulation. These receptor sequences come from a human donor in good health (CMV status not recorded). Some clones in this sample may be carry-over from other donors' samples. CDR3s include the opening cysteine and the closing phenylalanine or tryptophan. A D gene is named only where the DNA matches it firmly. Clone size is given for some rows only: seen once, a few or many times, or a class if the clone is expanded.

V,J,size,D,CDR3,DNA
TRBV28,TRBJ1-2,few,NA,CASKGQLSFYGYTF,TGTGCCAGCAAGGGTCAGCTGTCTTTCTATGGCTACACCTTC
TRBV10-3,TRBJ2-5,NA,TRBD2,CAISEPDGGQETQYF,TGTGCCATCAGTGAGCCGGACGGGGGGCAAGAGACCCAGTACTTC
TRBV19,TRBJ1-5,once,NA,CASKAGLNQPQHF,TGTGCCAGTAAGGCGGGGCTTAATCAGCCCCAGCATTTT
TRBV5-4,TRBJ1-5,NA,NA,CASSLGETYSNQPQHF,TGTGCCAGCAGCTTGGGGGAGACGTATAGCAATCAGCCCCAGCATTTT
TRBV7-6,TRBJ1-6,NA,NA,CASSRLPTGSSYNSPLHF,TGTGCCAGCAGCCGACTCCCCACAGGGAGCTCCTATAATTCACCCCTCCACTTT
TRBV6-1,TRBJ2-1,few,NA,CASSTRGRRARDGGKYEQFF,TGTGCCAGCAGTACTAGGGGAAGACGGGCGAGAGACGGCGGCAAGTATGAGCAGTTCTTC
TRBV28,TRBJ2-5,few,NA,CASSALAGTEETQYF,TGTGCCAGCAGTGCCTTGGCGGGGACCGAAGAGACCCAGTACTTC
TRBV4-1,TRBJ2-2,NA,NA,CASSQEGLGKDIGELFF,TGCGCCAGCAGCCAAGAAGGGCTCGGGAAGGACATCGGGGAGCTGTTTTTT
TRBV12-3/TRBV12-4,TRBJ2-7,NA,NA,CASTLEGTYSYEQYF,TGTGCCAGCACCTTGGAGGGAACCTACTCCTACGAGCAGTACTTC
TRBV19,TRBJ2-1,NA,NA,CASSQGRDHEQFF,TGTGCCAGTAGTCAGGGCAGGGACCATGAGCAGTTCTTC
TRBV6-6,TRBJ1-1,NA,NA,CASSYLGRGNTEAFF,TGTGCCAGCAGTTACTTGGGACGGGGGAACACTGAAGCTTTCTTT
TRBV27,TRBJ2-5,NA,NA,CASSGGVWETQYF,TGTGCCAGCAGTGGCGGAGTTTGGGAGACCCAGTACTTC
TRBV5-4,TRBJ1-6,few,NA,CASSPYVGHQEFPNSPLHF,TGTGCCAGCAGTCCTTACGTGGGCCACCAGGAGTTTCCTAATTCACCCCTCCACTTT
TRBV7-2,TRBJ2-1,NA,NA,CASVPGGGGGFYNEQFF,TGTGCCAGCGTCCCTGGGGGGGGGGGGGGCTTCTACAATGAGCAGTTCTTC
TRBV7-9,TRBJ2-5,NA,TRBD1,CASSPPIGSRGRGRETQYF,TGTGCCAGCAGCCCACCTATCGGCAGTCGGGGCAGGGGGAGAGAGACCCAGTACTTC
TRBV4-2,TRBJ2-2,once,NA,CASTPRGGSGPTGELFF,TGTGCCAGCACCCCAAGGGGGGGGTCGGGACCCACCGGGGAGCTGTTTTTT
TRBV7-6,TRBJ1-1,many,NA,CASSLGGRFNTEAFF,TGTGCCAGCAGCTTAGGGGGACGTTTCAACACTGAAGCTTTCTTT
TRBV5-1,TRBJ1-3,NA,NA,CASSSSEGGLNASGNTIYF,TGCGCCAGCAGCTCGTCCGAGGGGGGCCTAAACGCCTCTGGAAACACCATATATTTT
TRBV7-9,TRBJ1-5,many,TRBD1,CASSLEGANQPQHF,TGTGCCAGCAGCTTAGAGGGGGCAAATCAGCCCCAGCATTTT
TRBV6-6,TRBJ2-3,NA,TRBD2,CASSNLAGGPPDTQYF,TGTGCCAGCAGTAACCTAGCGGGGGGGCCGCCAGATACGCAGTATTTT
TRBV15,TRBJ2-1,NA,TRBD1,CATERQGTPYNEQFF,TGTGCCACCGAACGACAGGGTACCCCTTACAATGAGCAGTTCTTC
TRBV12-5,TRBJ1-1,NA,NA,CASGLPGLEAFF,TGTGCTAGTGGATTGCCGGGACTAGAAGCTTTCTTT
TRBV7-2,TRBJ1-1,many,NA,CASSPPGGSGTEAFF,TGTGCCAGCAGCCCCCCGGGTGGGTCGGGCACTGAAGCTTTCTTT
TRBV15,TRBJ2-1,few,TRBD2,CAVPGLVFSEQFF,TGTGCGGTGCCGGGACTAGTATTCAGTGAGCAGTTCTTC
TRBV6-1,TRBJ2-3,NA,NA,CASSLSGAGLAGTDTQYF,TGTGCCAGCAGTTTATCGGGGGCGGGGCTAGCGGGCACAGATACGCAGTATTTT
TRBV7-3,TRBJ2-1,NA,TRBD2,CASSSRVPLADSYNEQFF,TGTGCCAGCAGCTCCCGCGTCCCCCTAGCGGACTCCTACAATGAGCAGTTCTTC
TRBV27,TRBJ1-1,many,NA,CASSNRLGDTEAFF,TGTGCCAGCAGTAACAGGCTTGGTGACACTGAAGCTTTCTTT